The sequence of this T cell receptor beta chain was determined in a study of blood T cell repertoires in COVID-19. Sequencing was performed with immunoSEQ multiplex PCR; in TCRdb, only in-frame clones are kept and a portion is missing. The sample lists 200,000 to 250,000 clones, about 87% occurring once. There are 16 residues in the CDR3. In germline, CDR1 is MDHEN, CDR2 SYDVKM. V shed 4 bases, J shed 3 bases, and the junction held 11 bases outside the gene matches. Enrolled through a virtual design, the participants were between 18 and 89 years of age and came from under 30 US areas. Categorization into cohorts depended on clinical history that participants reported.

The sample was PBMCs or T cells enriched from blood (not recorded which). This clonotype was sampled from a man aged 18 to 29 with acute COVID-19. The V and J genes are TRBV28 and TRBJ2-5, with 7 bases aligning to TRBD1. CDR3 loop: CASSSKPKTGKETQYF. The CDR3 DNA sequence: TGTGCCAGCAGTTCTAAGCCGAAGACAGGGAAAGAGACCCAGTACTTC.